What follows are 7 T cell receptor beta chains derived from one specimen sequenced in a study of CD8 T cells in ankylosing spondylitis. Study-level points and caveats: About 8 highly homologous variants made up a TCR beta motif, and this motif appeared characteristic of ankylosing spondylitis blood.

TCRdb fed the 5' RACE reads into MiXCR, producing one record per CDR3 protein. The data hold hundreds of thousands of distinct CDR3 sequences, with 25% to 30% observed a single time. These receptors lack a known antigen. The sample consisted of blood, either unsorted or a sorted T cell fraction (not recorded which). These receptors were taken from a male donor with ankylosing spondylitis.

This clonotype was detected a few times. This chain links TRBV6-1 with TRBJ2-1; D gene unclear. Germline values: CDR1 MNHNS, CDR2 SASEGT. Trimming shortened V by 11 bases and J by 3 bases, and 11 bases separated the two germline ends. The CDR3 consists of 12 residues. The CDR3 loop is CACRINYNEQFF. The CDR3 DNA sequence: TGTGCCTGCCGTATAAACTACAATGAGCAGTTCTTC.

There are a few counts of this clonotype. V is TRBV5-1 and J is TRBJ1-2; 9 bases fit TRBD1. With V trimmed by 4 bases and J by 4 bases, 8 bases remained unmatched. The CDR3 totals 15 residues. CDR1 and CDR2 from the germline V gene are SGHRS and YFSETQ. In DNA form, the CDR3 reads TGCGCCAGCAGCCCCCGGACAGGGGATGGCTATGGCTACACCTTC. Translation gives CASSPRTGDGYGYTF.

This clonotype was found a few times. At one end, the junction sequence differs from germline, possibly due to a read error. The chain combines TRBV2 with TRBJ2-3; 7 bases align to TRBD1. The CDR3 totals 14 residues. Germline-derived CDR1 and CDR2 are SNHLY and FYNNEI. The CDR3 sequence: CASREGTATDTQYF. Here the CDR3 DNA reads TGTGCCAGCAGAGAAGGGACAGCCACAGATACGCAGTATTTT.

This clonotype was seen a few times. The genes are TRBV29-1 and TRBJ2-3; 10 bases fit TRBD2. Germline CDR1 SQVTM, CDR2 ANQGSEA. CDR3 length: 14 residues. With 4 bases clipped from V and 4 bases from J, the junction kept 5 bases outside the gene matches. CDR3 DNA sequence: TGCAGCGTTGCTAGCGGGGGCAGGGCAGATACGCAGTATTTT. It translates to CSVASGGRADTQYF.

J is TRBJ1-1 and V is TRBV12-3 or TRBV12-4; D gene ambiguous. Trimming took 1 base from V and 4 from J, leaving 10 bases between them. The CDR3 runs 14 residues. The CDR3 region has the DNA TGTGCCAGCAGTTTAGGGAATTTAGGCACTGAAGCTTTCTTT. Translated: CASSLGNLGTEAFF.

This sequence joins TRBV12-3 or TRBV12-4 and TRBJ1-1; D may be TRBD1 (6 bases). Trimming stripped 4 bases from V and 4 bases from J, with 13 bases between. CDR3 size: 14 residues. As DNA, the CDR3 is TGTGCCAGCAGTTCGGACAGCTGGGGCACTGAAGCTTTCTTT. Protein: CASSSDSWGTEAFF.

The genes are TRBV12-3 or TRBV12-4 and TRBJ1-3, with D maybe TRBD1 (5 bases). The germline V and J ends were trimmed by 3 bases and 2 bases, with 11 bases remaining between them. This CDR3 has 15 amino acids. DNA of the CDR3: TGTGCCAGCAGTTTCCGGGGGACCCCTGGAAACACCATATATTTT. Amino acids: CASSFRGTPGNTIYF.